These 30 T cell receptor beta chains came from one sample sequenced in a study of blood T cells in healthy people across ages. Primed by a sample-barcoded 5' primer and a J-beta primer mix, a second PCR proceeded for roughly 7 to 11 cycles. One entry per CDR3 protein results from TCRdb running MiXCR on the 5' RACE reads. The sample holds about 650,000 distinct CDR3 sequences, approximately 30% seen once. The sequenced sample consisted of blood. The receptors here all came from a woman of 80 years or more in good health.

This clonotype showed up many times. The rearrangement uses TRBV29-1 and TRBJ1-2, with D unresolved. The CDR3 is 11 residues long. Trimming took off 7 bases at V and 8 bases at J, with 14 bases between the two ends. Germline loops: CDR1 SQVTM, CDR2 ANQGSEA. DNA of the CDR3: TGCAGCGCTTTTCGGGATCGGGGCTACACCTTC. Translation gives CSAFRDRGYTF. The whole variable domain, filled in from reference TRBV29-1 and TRBJ1-2, reads SAVISQKPSRDICQRGTSLTIQCQVDSQVTMMFWYRQQPGQSLTLIATANQGSEATYESGFVIDKFPISRPNLTFSTLTVSNMSPEDSSIYLCSAFRDRGYTFGSGTRLTVV.

The chain couples TRBV28 to TRBJ1-6; 9 bases match TRBD1. The CDR3 has 15 residues. Germline V gene lookup returns CDR1 MDHEN and CDR2 SYDVKM. V was clipped by 4 bases and J by 5 bases; unmatched bases: 3. Here the CDR3 reads CASSSGTGHNSPLHF. CDR3 coding DNA: TGTGCCAGCAGTTCTGGGACAGGGCATAATTCACCCCTCCACTTT. Full variable domain (outside the CDR3, taken from reference TRBV28 and TRBJ1-6): DVKVTQSSRYLVKRTGEKVFLECVQDMDHENMFWYRQDPGLGLRLIYFSYDVKMKEKGDIPEGYSVSREKKERFSLILESASTNQTSMYLCASSSGTGHNSPLHFGNGTRLTVT.

Note on this clonotype: The junction shows a germline mismatch at one end, possibly a read error. This rearrangement joins TRBV7-7 to TRBJ2-5; 7 bases map to TRBD2. The CDR3 is made up of 14 amino acids. CDR1 is SSHAT and CDR2 is FNYEAQ in the germline V gene (reference sequence). The CDR3 here is CASSAIRSGETQYF. As DNA, the CDR3 is TGTGCTAGCAGCGCGATCCGTAGCGGGGAGACCCAGTACTTC.

The chain employs TRBV5-5 and TRBJ2-7; D is unclear. Trimming left V 1 base short and J 10 bases short, with 21 bases between. Germline CDR1 SGHKS, CDR2 YYEKEE (reference sequence). CDR3 length: 15 residues. The CDR3 sequence is CASSLQERPYWAQYF. The CDR3 coding sequence is TGTGCCAGCAGCTTGCAAGAACGACCGTACTGGGCCCAGTACTTC.

This clonotype occurred many times. V gene TRBV5-1 combines with J gene TRBJ2-1; no reliable D call. This CDR3 has 15 residues. The ends were cut back, 0 bases at V and 4 bases at J, with 11 bases in the middle. Looked up from germline, CDR1 is SGHRS and CDR2 is YFSETQ. The CDR3 sequence is CASSLAQREYNEQFF. CDR3 nucleotide sequence: TGCGCCAGCAGCTTGGCACAGCGAGAGTACAATGAGCAGTTCTTC.

This clonotype appeared many times. This chain joins TRBV9 and TRBJ2-6; no firm D call. Germline CDR1 and CDR2: SGDLS and YYNGEE. Trimming left V 2 bases short and J 4 bases short, with 13 bases between. This CDR3 comprises 16 residues. This chain's CDR3 is CASSVTQNSGANVLTF. For the CDR3, the DNA is TGTGCCAGCAGCGTGACACAGAATTCCGGGGCCAACGTCCTGACTTTC.

J is TRBJ2-2 and V is TRBV4-1; 14 positions agree with TRBD2. Germline CDR1 MGHRA, CDR2 YSYEKL. This CDR3 spans 18 amino acids. V shed 1 base and J 4 bases; nucleotides not matched to a gene: 5. CDR3 sequence: CASSQGGLAGGITGELFF. The CDR3 DNA reads TGCGCCAGCAGCCAAGGTGGACTAGCGGGGGGTATCACCGGGGAGCTGTTTTTT.

Only a few counts were recorded for this clonotype. The rearrangement joins TRBV7-2 to TRBJ2-4; D unresolved. Trimming cost V 5 bases and J 3 bases, with 17 bases left between them. CDR3 size: 16 residues. The germline V gene has CDR1 SGHTA and CDR2 FQGNSA. The CDR3 DNA reads TGTGCCAGCAGCCCTCGCCCAGCATCTTACAAAAACATTCAGTACTTC. This codes for CASSPRPASYKNIQYF.

The gene calls are TRBV20-1 and TRBJ2-1; 9 bases are shared with TRBD2. The CDR3 extends over 15 amino acids. CDR1 and CDR2 from the germline V gene are DFQATT and SNEGSKA (reference sequence). V shed 3 bases, J shed 6 bases, and the junction held 9 bases outside the gene matches. CDR3 protein: CSARVGLATCNEQFF. In DNA form, the CDR3 reads TGCAGTGCTAGGGTCGGACTAGCGACATGCAATGAGCAGTTCTTC.

The CDR3 region has the DNA TGCAGTGCTAGAGGCGACCCCAGAGAGAATGAGCAGTTCTTC. Translating gives CSARGDPRENEQFF. The rearrangement links TRBV20-1 to TRBJ2-1; D uncertain. CDR3 size: 14 residues. CDR1 and CDR2 (germline): DFQATT, SNEGSKA (reference sequence). Trimming cost V 1 base and J 7 bases, with 14 bases left between them.

On this clonotype: A single base separates this from a much larger clone, so it may be a read error. The chain carries TRBV28 and TRBJ2-3, with D perhaps given as TRBD1 or TRBD2 (5 bases each). The CDR3 is made up of 13 amino acids. Trimming cost V 6 bases and J 8 bases, with 15 bases left between them. Germline V gives CDR1 MDHEN, CDR2 SYDVKM. The CDR3 protein is CASREDTPITQYF. CDR3 nucleotide sequence: TGTGCCAGCAGGGAGGACACACCAATTACGCAGTATTTT.

This clonotype was counted at least ten times. The chain uses TRBV5-6 and TRBJ2-3; D unclear. Trimming stripped 4 bases from V and 0 bases from J, with 12 bases between. The CDR3 spans 15 residues. Germline assignment: CDR1 SGHDT and CDR2 YYEEEE. Here the CDR3 reads CASSGWVASTDTQYF. The CDR3 DNA sequence: TGTGCCAGCAGCGGCTGGGTAGCTAGCACAGATACGCAGTATTTT. The whole variable domain, filled in from reference TRBV5-6 and TRBJ2-3, reads DAGVTQSPTHLIKTRGQQVTLRCSPKSGHDTVSWYQQALGQGPQFIFQYYEEEERQRGNFPDRFSGHQFPNYSSELNVNALLLGDSALYLCASSGWVASTDTQYFGPGTRLTVL.

Of note for this clonotype: This could be a read error, since a much larger clone is one nucleotide away. The chain couples TRBV5-1 to TRBJ2-3; 7 bases line up with TRBD1. The CDR3 extends over 15 amino acids. In germline, CDR1 is SGHRS, CDR2 YFSETQ. CDR3 nucleotides: TGCGCCAGCAGCTTGGACGGGGTGGGGACAGATGCGCAGTATTTT. Translation gives CASSLDGVGTDAQYF.

Details on this clonotype: An end of the junction differs from the germline gene, which may be a read error. The chain has TRBV5-6 and TRBJ2-3; D gene uncertain. CDR1 SGHDT and CDR2 YYEEEE come from the germline V gene. The CDR3 runs 13 residues. The CDR3 region is CAGSLKASDAQYF. The CDR3 bases are TGTGCCGGCAGCTTGAAGGCCTCAGATGCGCAGTATTTT.

Many counts were recorded for this clonotype. CDR3 amino acids: CASTANSGTDTQYF. The CDR3 DNA follows: TGCGCCAGCACCGCGAATAGCGGCACAGATACGCAGTATTTT. This chain links TRBV5-1 with TRBJ2-3; tentative D call: TRBD2 (5 bases). Germline V gives CDR1 SGHRS, CDR2 YFSETQ. The V end lost 6 bases, the J end lost 1 base, and 12 bases lay between the germline ends. This CDR3 contains 14 residues. Full variable domain (missing parts from reference TRBV5-1 and TRBJ2-3): KAGVTQTPRYLIKTRGQQVTLSCSPISGHRSVSWYQQTPGQGLQFLFEYFSETQRNKGNFPGRFSGRQFSNSRSEMNVSTLELGDSALYLCASTANSGTDTQYFGPGTRLTVL.

There are many counts of this clonotype. DNA of the CDR3: TGTGCCAGCAGCTCCCGAAGGGGCGCCTATGGCTACACCTTC. Protein product: CASSSRRGAYGYTF. The chain recombines TRBV5-6 with TRBJ1-2; the D gene is possibly TRBD1 (5 bases). V was shortened by 3 bases and J by 4 bases, with 13 bases between the two germline ends. The CDR3 loop spans 14 amino acids. The V gene's germline CDR1 is SGHDT and CDR2 YYEEEE.

The chain combines TRBV5-1 with TRBJ2-1; 7 nucleotides agree with TRBD1. Germline loops: CDR1 SGHRS, CDR2 YFSETQ. The V and J ends lost 4 bases and 3 bases, in that order; junction bases with no gene match: 7. This CDR3 comprises 15 residues. The CDR3: CASSPSGQNYNEQFF. The CDR3 DNA is TGCGCCAGCAGCCCGTCGGGACAGAACTACAATGAGCAGTTCTTC.

This chain connects TRBV30 to TRBJ1-5, with 9 bases that match TRBD1. The length of the CDR3 is 14 residues. Germline CDR1 reads GTSNPN; CDR2 reads SVGIG (reference sequence). The trim removed 3 bases at V and 4 bases at J, leaving 4 bases unmatched. CDR3 bases: TGTGCCTGGAGGGTAGGACAGGGGAATCAGCCCCAGCATTTT. Translated: CAWRVGQGNQPQHF.

This clonotype is a singleton in its sample. Mismatch with germline at one junction end may stem from a read error. This chain links TRBV6-6 with TRBJ2-1; D possibly matches TRBD1 or TRBD2 (6 bases each). The closer fit of TRBJ2-7 to the DNA end suggests the J call may be wrong. There are 15 residues in the CDR3. The germline V gene encodes CDR1 MNHNY and CDR2 SVGAGI (reference sequence). The CDR3 spells CASSYSGAGYNEQYF. As DNA, the CDR3 is TGCGCCAGCAGTTACTCGGGGGCGGGGTACAATGAGCAGTACTTC.

Details on this clonotype: A much larger clone sits a single nucleotide away, making a read error possible. The chain recombines TRBV6-5 with TRBJ1-1; a weak D match, TRBD1 (5 bases). The length of the CDR3 is 14 residues. Germline lookup yields CDR1 MNHEY and CDR2 SVGAGI. Between the trimmed V and J ends, which lost 6 bases and 4 bases, there was a span of 15 bases. This CDR3 is CASSQRSGCTEAFF. The DNA of the CDR3 is TGTGCCAGCAGCCAGAGATCAGGGTGCACTGAAGCTTTCTTT.

In its sample, this clonotype was seen many times. The chain has TRBV12-3 or TRBV12-4 and TRBJ1-5; possibly TRBD1 for D (5 bases). Trimming left V 5 bases short and J 6 bases short, with 20 bases between. This CDR3 has 16 amino acids. The CDR3 reads CASSGGVGLVSQPQHF. DNA for the CDR3: TGTGCCAGCAGTGGGGGGGTGGGGCTAGTAAGTCAGCCCCAGCATTTT.

This clonotype showed up just a few times. The CDR3 DNA sequence: TGTGCCAGCAGTTACAGGCATTTCGCGAACACCGGGGAGCTGTTTTTT. Encoded protein: CASSYRHFANTGELFF. The gene calls are TRBV6-5 and TRBJ2-2; unclear D gene. This CDR3 comprises 16 residues. Germline loops: CDR1 MNHEY, CDR2 SVGAGI. V was cut by 2 bases and J by 0 bases, with 10 bases left in between.

Regarding this clonotype: Being one base from a much bigger clone, this may be a read error. This rearrangement joins TRBV7-2 to TRBJ2-4, with D perhaps matching TRBD1 or TRBD2 (5 bases each). This CDR3 is built from 14 residues. Between the trimmed V and J ends, which lost 1 base and 13 bases, there was a span of 17 bases. Germline lookup yields CDR1 SGHTA and CDR2 FQGNSA. In DNA form, the CDR3 reads TGTGCCAGCAGCTTAGGTGGGGGTAAGGGGAAGCAGTACTTC. This translates into CASSLGGGKGKQYF.

This clonotype has more than one count but fewer than ten. V gene TRBV11-2 combines with J gene TRBJ2-7; D is unresolved. Looked up from germline, CDR1 is SGHAT and CDR2 is FQNNGV. The CDR3 consists of 14 residues. V was shortened by 0 bases and J by 3 bases, with 9 bases between the two germline ends. The CDR3 spells CASSLDRDLYEQYF. For the CDR3, the DNA is TGTGCCAGCAGCTTAGACCGAGACCTCTACGAGCAGTACTTC.

Concerning this clonotype itself: A much more abundant neighbour one base away suggests this may be a read error. This chain links TRBV29-1 with TRBJ1-2; 8 positions agree with TRBD1. The CDR3 length is 12 residues. In germline, CDR1 is SQVTM, CDR2 ANQGSEA. The CDR3 reads CSVRTGLDGCTF. In DNA, the CDR3 is TGCAGCGTCCGGACAGGGCTAGATGGCTGCACCTTC.

This clonotype occurred many times. At one end the junction does not follow the germline gene, possibly because of a read error. The J gene is TRBJ1-1, the V gene TRBV5-1; the D is unclear. In germline, CDR1 is SGHRS, CDR2 YFSETQ. The CDR3 sequence is 13 residues long. As DNA, the CDR3 is TGTGCCAGCAGCTTAAAGGGAGGCACTGAAGCTTTCTTT. Amino acid sequence: CASSLKGGTEAFF.

The table lists this clonotype with many counts. This chain links TRBV5-6 with TRBJ2-5; the match to TRBD1 covers 10 bases. The V segment lost 5 bases and the J segment 1 base; nucleotides outside the gene matches: 8. The CDR3 contains 16 residues. Germline CDR1 is SGHDT and CDR2 is YYEEEE. The CDR3 protein is CASSYVRTGGQETQYF. The DNA of the CDR3 is TGTGCCAGCAGTTATGTCCGGACAGGGGGCCAAGAGACCCAGTACTTC.

With regard to this clonotype: This could be a read error, since a much larger clone is one nucleotide away. The genes are TRBV6-2 or TRBV6-3 and TRBJ2-3; perhaps TRBD1 as D (6 bases). Germline V gene data show CDR1 as MNHEY and CDR2 as SVGEGT. The CDR3 spans 13 residues. Written as DNA, the CDR3 is TGTGTCAGCAGGACAGATAGCACAGATACGCAGTATTTT. It encodes CVSRTDSTDTQYF.

This chain joins TRBV20-1 and TRBJ2-7; the match to TRBD1 covers 10 bases. The V gene end was trimmed by 6 bases and the J gene end by 3 bases; junction bases not matched to a gene: 8. Germline CDR1 DFQATT, CDR2 SNEGSKA (reference sequence). The CDR3 sequence is 14 residues long. The CDR3 reads CSATGTGEFYEQYF. CDR3 bases: TGCAGTGCGACCGGGACAGGGGAGTTCTACGAGCAGTACTTC.

CDR3 nucleotide sequence: TGTGCCAGCAGCCGACAGGGGGTGATCTATGGCTACACCTTC. Its translation: CASSRQGVIYGYTF. The chain links TRBV12-3 or TRBV12-4 to TRBJ1-2; TRBD1 aligns across 9 bases. J lost 4 bases, V lost 6 bases, and 6 bases had no gene match. CDR3 length: 14 amino acids.